These 14 T cell receptor beta chains came from one sample sequenced in a study of T-cell memory formation after mild COVID-19. TCRdb fed the 5' RACE reads into MiXCR, producing one record per CDR3 protein. This repertoire shows about 120,000 distinct CDR3 sequences, approximately 15% found once; its top ten account for around 13%. Sequenced material: PBMCs or a T cell subset sorted from them (not recorded which). The source of these receptors is an adult woman who had mild COVID-19 (a few samples of this study predate the infection). Cell type and time point are not known.

The J gene is TRBJ2-1, the V gene TRBV5-1; a weak D match, TRBD2 (5 bases). V lost 3 bases to trimming and J lost 0 bases, with 16 bases between them. CDR1 SGHRS and CDR2 YFSETQ come from the germline V gene. There are 17 residues in the CDR3. CDR3 sequence: CASSYQLSVSSYNEQFF. Here the CDR3 DNA reads TGCGCCAGCAGCTACCAACTTAGCGTGAGCTCCTACAATGAGCAGTTCTTC.

This clonotype was found a few times. One end of the junction does not line up with germline, which may come from a read error. The chain has TRBV29-1 and TRBJ2-7, with 8 bases aligning to TRBD1. Germline V gene sequence: CDR1 SQVTM, CDR2 ANQGSEA. CDR3 length: 12 residues. The CDR3 DNA is TGCAGCGTTGTTGGGCCAGGGGGCCCCTTGCTATTC. Translating gives CSVVGPGGPLLF.

The gene calls are TRBV4-1 and TRBJ1-3, with D tentatively TRBD1 (5 bases). The V end lost 0 bases, the J end lost 0 bases, and 12 bases lay between the germline ends. CDR3 length: 17 amino acids. CDR1 and CDR2 (germline): MGHRA, YSYEKL. In DNA, the CDR3 is TGCGCCAGCAGCCAAGAAACCTATGGGACCTCTGGAAACACCATATATTTT. Residues: CASSQETYGTSGNTIYF.

V usage is TRBV3-1 and J usage is TRBJ2-2; D unresolved. V gave up 1 base and J gave up 6 bases, with 3 bases separating them. The germline CDR1 and CDR2 sequences are LGHDT and YNNKEL (reference sequence). The CDR3 is 12 residues long. CDR3: CASSQAAGELFF. The CDR3 region has the DNA TGTGCCAGCAGCCAAGCGGCCGGGGAGCTGTTTTTT.

The chain uses TRBV2 and TRBJ2-1; 7 nucleotides align to TRBD1. Germline values: CDR1 SNHLY, CDR2 FYNNEI. The CDR3 is 14 amino acids. Trimming at V came to 0 bases and at J to 8 bases, leaving 4 bases not matched to a gene. The CDR3 region has the DNA TGTGCCAGCAGTGAAGCACAGGGGATCGATGAGCAGTTCTTC. Translated, it gives CASSEAQGIDEQFF.

This rearrangement joins TRBV29-1 to TRBJ2-2; no definite D call. The CDR3 has 15 residues. V was shortened by 0 bases and J by 1 base, with 9 bases between the two germline ends. Germline V gene lookup returns CDR1 SQVTM and CDR2 ANQGSEA. The CDR3 region is CSVEDRNRNTGELFF. CDR3 nucleotide sequence: TGCAGCGTTGAAGATCGGAACAGGAACACCGGGGAGCTGTTTTTT.

The chain couples TRBV6-2 or TRBV6-3 to TRBJ2-1, with 8 bases matching TRBD2. V trimming: 7 bases; J trimming: 3 bases; junction bases outside the gene matches: 5. The CDR3 runs 14 residues. The germline gives CDR1 MNHEY, CDR2 SVGEGT. The CDR3 nucleotides are TGTGCCAGCACTCCCACTAGCGGCTACAATGAGCAGTTCTTC. It translates to CASTPTSGYNEQFF.

This clonotype was counted between two and nine times. The chain uses TRBV7-9 and TRBJ2-1; 9 bases line up with TRBD2. CDR1 SEHNR and CDR2 FQNEAQ come from the germline V gene (reference sequence). The CDR3 length is 15 residues. V lost 1 base to trimming and J lost 8 bases; unmatched junction nucleotides: 6. The CDR3 reads CASSLGGRAGDEQFF. The CDR3 bases are TGTGCCAGCAGCTTAGGCGGGAGGGCCGGGGATGAGCAGTTCTTC.

The chain couples TRBV12-3 or TRBV12-4 to TRBJ2-5; D is unresolved. V lost 7 bases and J 5 bases, leaving 14 bases between the germline ends. The CDR3 contains 13 residues. In DNA form, the CDR3 reads TGTGCCAGCACCTCCCGGTCCAGGGAGACCCAGTACTTC. As protein: CASTSRSRETQYF.

J is TRBJ1-6 and V is TRBV9; D is ambiguous. The germline V gene encodes CDR1 SGDLS and CDR2 YYNGEE. The CDR3 extends over 15 amino acids. The germline V and J ends were trimmed by 4 bases and 6 bases, with 14 bases remaining between them. Here the CDR3 reads CASSPLETLNSPLHF. CDR3 nucleotides: TGTGCCAGCAGCCCACTGGAGACACTTAATTCACCCCTCCACTTT.

This clonotype showed up just a few times. The J gene is TRBJ2-5, the V gene TRBV7-9; D is tentatively TRBD1 or TRBD2 (6 bases each). The CDR3 has 19 amino acids. Germline CDR1 SEHNR, CDR2 FQNEAQ (reference sequence). The V end was cut by 2 bases, the J end by 1 base, with 23 bases between. CDR3 sequence reads: CASSLPRGVETHFQETQYF. The DNA for the CDR3 is TGTGCCAGCAGCTTACCTAGGGGGGTCGAAACCCACTTCCAAGAGACCCAGTACTTC.

V and J are TRBV12-3 or TRBV12-4 and TRBJ2-5, with TRBD2 as a possible D gene (6 bases). Trimming shortened V by 1 base and J by 9 bases, and 15 bases separated the two germline ends. The CDR3 has 14 amino acids. The CDR3 nucleotides read TGTGCCAGCAGTTTAGGGCGGGACCGGCCGGCCCAGTACTTC. Its protein is CASSLGRDRPAQYF.

This clonotype was observed a single time. The chain has TRBV9 and TRBJ2-5, with D perhaps matching TRBD1 (5 bases). Germline V gene data show CDR1 as SGDLS and CDR2 as YYNGEE. This CDR3 has 15 amino acids. Trimming removed 0 bases at V and 5 bases at J, with 14 bases between. For the CDR3, the DNA is TGTGCCAGCAGCGTAGCTGCAGGGCTCCCGGAGACCCAGTACTTC. This codes for CASSVAAGLPETQYF.

There are a few counts of this clonotype. The V gene is TRBV7-9, the J gene TRBJ2-3; TRBD1 is a possible D gene (6 bases). CDR3 length equals 16 residues. Germline lookup yields CDR1 SEHNR and CDR2 FQNEAQ (reference sequence). Trimming cost V 5 bases and J 1 base, with 16 bases left between them. CDR3 coding DNA: TGTGCCAGCAGCCCTCACGGACAGAGGGGCACAGATACGCAGTATTTT. Translation: CASSPHGQRGTDTQYF.